These T cell receptor beta chains were read from a single sample in a study of blood T cell repertoires in COVID-19. Assay used: immunoSEQ multiplex PCR; TCRdb lists only in-frame clones, some missing. The sample yields about 120,000 clones, about 90% seen once. The sample was peripheral blood. These TCRs come from a man aged 65 to 85 who had recovered from COVID-19. The CDR3 runs from the conserved cysteine through the conserved F or W. Each record gives: J gene, clone size, V gene, D gene, CDR3 DNA, CDR3 protein. A D gene is named only where the DNA matches it firmly. Clone sizes are given selectively: once, few, many, or a class where the clone is expanded.

TRBJ2-3 | . | TRBV7-9 | . | TGTGCCAGCAGCTTGGAGCCCGGCACAGATACGCAGTATTTT | CASSLEPGTDTQYF
TRBJ2-7 | . | TRBV2 | . | TGTGCCGGAGGGACAGATACTTACGAGCAGTACTTC | CAGGTDTYEQYF
TRBJ2-1 | . | TRBV25-1 | TRBD2 | TGTGCCAGCACCCCTAGCGGGAGTTTCTATGAGCAGTTCTTC | CASTPSGSFYEQFF
TRBJ2-5 | . | TRBV5-1 | TRBD1 | TGCGCCAGCAGCCCCCGGGACAGGGGACAAGAGACCCAGTACTTC | CASSPRDRGQETQYF
TRBJ1-1 | . | TRBV18 | . | TGTGCCAGCTCACCTGACAGGTACACTGAAGCTTTCTTT | CASSPDRYTEAFF
TRBJ1-1 | . | TRBV2 | . | TGTGCCAGCACGCCAACGGCGACTAGGGGCACTGAAGCTTTCTTT | CASTPTATRGTEAFF
TRBJ2-7 | . | TRBV19 | TRBD2 | TGTGCCAATTATGGGAGGGATGATAAGGACGAGCAGTACTTC | CANYGRDDKDEQYF
TRBJ2-7 | . | TRBV10-1 | . | TGCGCCAGCAGGTTTGAGGCAACCTACGAGCAGTACTTC | CASRFEATYEQYF
TRBJ1-2 | . | TRBV5-5 | TRBD1 | TGTGCCAGCAGCTTGGGACAGGGTCTGTGGTATGGCTACACCTTC | CASSLGQGLWYGYTF
TRBJ1-1 | . | TRBV5-1 | TRBD1 | TGCGCCAGCAGGAGGGGGCGAGGGACTGAAGCTTTCTTT | CASRRGRGTEAFF
TRBJ2-2 | once | TRBV5-1 | TRBD2 | TGCGCCAGCAGCATGCTAGCGGGAGGATACACCGGGGAGCTGTTTTTT | CASSMLAGGYTGELFF
TRBJ1-3 | . | TRBV11-2 | . | TGTGCCAGCAGCTTGCGAACTGCAGGAGGAAACACCATATATTTT | CASSLRTAGGNTIYF
TRBJ1-6 | . | TRBV5-8 | TRBD1 | TGTGCCAGCAGCTCAGACAGGGCCCCTAATTCACCCCTCCACTTT | CASSSDRAPNSPLHF
TRBJ1-5 | . | TRBV25-1 | TRBD1 | TGTGCCAGCAGGTCGGACAGGGGATGGGAGCCCCAGCATTTT | CASRSDRGWEPQHF
TRBJ2-7 | . | TRBV6-1 | . | TGTGCCAGCAGTGAAGCACTCAGGGTATCCTACGAGCAGTACTTC | CASSEALRVSYEQYF
TRBJ1-5 | . | TRBV6-2/TRBV6-3 | . | TGTGCCAGCAGTTACCACGGCCCCCGCCGTACAGGGATCAATCAGCCCCAGCATTTT | CASSYHGPRRTGINQPQHF
TRBJ1-6 | . | TRBV4-1 | . | TGCGCCAGCAGCCGATTGGAGATTAATTCACCCCTCCACTTT | CASSRLEINSPLHF
TRBJ2-7 | few | TRBV5-4 | . | TGTGCCAGCAGCTTAGTACAGGCCGATTCCGAGCAGTACTTC | CASSLVQADSEQYF
TRBJ1-6 | . | TRBV7-3 | TRBD1 | TGTGCCAGCAGCGTCACAGGGGGATCCTATAATTCACCCCTCCACTTT | CASSVTGGSYNSPLHF
TRBJ2-7 | . | TRBV11-1 | TRBD2 | TGTGCCAGCAGCTTAGATCAGCGGGGGGGCGCCTACGAGCAGTACTTC | CASSLDQRGGAYEQYF
TRBJ1-6 | . | TRBV28 | . | TGTGCCAGCAAGCCACGAGGCCGAGGTGTTTCACCCCTCCACTTT | CASKPRGRGVSPLHF
TRBJ2-1 | . | TRBV5-1 | TRBD2 | TGCGCCAGCAGCTTGCTTCCGGGGGGCTCCTACAATGAGCAGTTCTTC | CASSLLPGGSYNEQFF
TRBJ2-5 | . | TRBV5-5 | TRBD1 | TGTGCCAGCAGCGTGGACAGGGGAGAGACCCAGTACTTC | CASSVDRGETQYF
TRBJ1-3 | . | TRBV5-5 | . | TGTGCCAGCAGCCGCGGAGGAACCGGAAACACCATATATTTT | CASSRGGTGNTIYF
TRBJ2-5 | once | TRBV11-2 | TRBD1 | TGTGCCAGCAGCTTCAAACCGGACAGGGTCGGGGAGACCCAGTACTTC | CASSFKPDRVGETQYF
TRBJ1-1 | . | TRBV3-1/TRBV3-2 | TRBD1 | TGTGCCAGCAGCCAAGGGGACAGGGCGGCTTTCTTT | CASSQGDRAAFF
TRBJ2-5 | . | TRBV6-5 | TRBD2 | TGTGCCAGCAGTTACTTTAGCGGGGGGGAAGAGACCCAGTACTTC | CASSYFSGGEETQYF
TRBJ2-1 | . | TRBV2 | . | TGTGCCAGCAGCGGTCTCGGCGAAGAGGGTGAGCAGTTCTTC | CASSGLGEEGEQFF
TRBJ2-1 | . | TRBV7-6 | TRBD2 | TGTGCCAGCAGCCGGGACTACAGCTCCTACAATGAGCAGTTCTTC | CASSRDYSSYNEQFF
TRBJ1-2 | . | TRBV9 | . | TGTGCCAGCAGCGTAGAGGGAGGGGGTAACTATGGCTACACCTTC | CASSVEGGGNYGYTF
TRBJ2-1 | . | TRBV11-1 | TRBD2 | TGTGCCAGCAGCCCAGAGACCAGCGGGGGTACCAATGAGCAGTTCTTC | CASSPETSGGTNEQFF
TRBJ1-4 | . | TRBV30 | . | TGTGCCTGGAGTAGGAGGTTCAACGAAAAACTGTTTTTT | CAWSRRFNEKLFF
TRBJ1-3 | . | TRBV5-1 | TRBD1 | TGCGCCAGCAGCGAGGGACAGGCCTTCGGAAACACCATATATTTT | CASSEGQAFGNTIYF
TRBJ1-3 | . | TRBV28 | . | TGTGCCAGCAGTTTCCCGGGGGGGGCACAGTTGGCTGGAAACACCATATATTTT | CASSFPGGAQLAGNTIYF
TRBJ2-5 | . | TRBV9 | . | TGTGCCAGCAGCGTAGCATCTGGCGGGAATGGAGAGACCCAGTACTTC | CASSVASGGNGETQYF
TRBJ1-1 | . | TRBV25-1 | . | TGTGCCAGCAGTGAATGGGAGTCGCGGACAGTTGCACCTGAAGCTTTCTTT | CASSEWESRTVAPEAFF
TRBJ1-3 | . | TRBV7-9 | TRBD1 | TGTGCCAGCACCAAGGACAGGGGTAGCTCTGGAAACACCATATATTTT | CASTKDRGSSGNTIYF
TRBJ1-5 | once | TRBV2 | . | TGTGCCAGCAGCCTCGGGCCCCAGCATTTT | CASSLGPQHF
TRBJ2-4 | . | TRBV11-3 | TRBD2 | TGTGCCAGCAGCTTAAGGGGACTAGCCGACTTC | CASSLRGLADF
TRBJ2-5 | . | TRBV7-2 | . | TGTGCCAGCAGCTTAGTTAGGGGACATTTCCAAGAGACCCAGTACTTC | CASSLVRGHFQETQYF
TRBJ2-1 | . | TRBV3-1/TRBV3-2 | TRBD2 | TGTGCCAGCAGCCAGAGCGGGGGGGAAGGTGAGCAGTTCTTC | CASSQSGGEGEQFF
TRBJ2-7 | . | TRBV27 | . | TGTGCCAGCAGCCCGACATCTGACTCCTACGAGCAGTACTTC | CASSPTSDSYEQYF
TRBJ2-6 | . | TRBV5-6 | TRBD1 | TGTGCCAGCAGCCGACAGGGGTTATCTGGGGCCAACGTCCTGACTTTC | CASSRQGLSGANVLTF
TRBJ2-1 | . | TRBV12-3/TRBV12-4 | . | TGTGCCAGCACCCCCAGGTCCTACAATGAGCAGTTCTTC | CASTPRSYNEQFF
TRBJ2-7 | . | TRBV6-5 | . | TGTGCCAGCAAACACGTTTCCTACGAGCAGTACTTC | CASKHVSYEQYF
TRBJ1-5 | . | TRBV7-8 | TRBD1 | TGTGCCAGCAGCCCTCGGACAGGGAACAGCAATCAGCCCCAGCATTTT | CASSPRTGNSNQPQHF
TRBJ2-7 | few | TRBV28 | TRBD1 | TGTGCCACTCTACAGGGGGCCTACGAGCAGTACTTC | CATLQGAYEQYF
TRBJ1-1 | . | TRBV28 | . | TGTGCCAGCAGTTTGGTTTACAGGCCGAGTTCTGAAGCTTTCTTT | CASSLVYRPSSEAFF
TRBJ1-2 | . | TRBV7-9 | . | TGTGCCAGCAGCTTAGCCATTACTGGCTATGGCTACACCTTC | CASSLAITGYGYTF
TRBJ2-1 | . | TRBV7-2 | TRBD1 | TGTGCCAGCAGCTTAATAGGGGGCGCGAGCAATGAGCAGTTCTTC | CASSLIGGASNEQFF
TRBJ2-7 | . | TRBV7-6 | TRBD1 | TGTGCCAGCAGCTTGGGGACAGGGAGCGAGCAGTACTTC | CASSLGTGSEQYF
TRBJ2-1 | . | TRBV11-3 | TRBD2 | TGTGCCAGCAGCCAGCGGGGGCCCTACAATGAGCAGTTCTTC | CASSQRGPYNEQFF